Described below is a single TCR beta chain sequence and its context. These data are taken from a study of cytomegalovirus exposure and HLA in healthy donors. The CDR3 extends over 15 amino acids. The V end was cut by 6 bases, the J end by 5 bases, with 16 bases between. Germline values: CDR1 MDHEN, CDR2 SYDVKM. Sequencing used immunoSEQ multiplex PCR; TCRdb keeps in-frame clones, though not all of them. Of 150,000 or so clones in the sample, nearly 90% were seen once. This TCR came from a woman younger than 35 in good health and CMV-seropositive. The sequenced sample consisted of PBMCs. The rearrangement links TRBV28 to TRBJ1-4; D is perhaps TRBD1 (5 bases). This chain's CDR3 is CASSRVDTRNEKLFF. CDR3 nucleotides: TGTGCCAGCAGCCGAGTGGACACCAGAAATGAAAAACTGTTTTTT.